Detailed here is one T cell receptor (beta chain). Its antigen remains unidentified. This entry comes from a study of human CD8 memory T cell subsets. CDR1 and CDR2 (germline): SQVTM, ANQGSEA. The CDR3 has 14 amino acids. UMI-labeled 5' RACE produced the TCR beta libraries. TCRdb re-analyzed the 5' RACE reads; it lists each CDR3 protein once, without DNA. In total, the table holds around 11,000 distinct CDR3 sequences. Study-level points and caveats: Chao1 estimates hinted that stem-like memory T cells outstripped precursor exhausted T cells in diversity.

This receptor was identified in a human donor in good health. Sequenced sample: CD8+ stem-like memory T cells (TSCM and TCM) sorted from PBMCs. Documented subset: stem-like memory CD8 T cells (TSTEM), CCR7+ PD-1- TIGIT-. The chain employs TRBV29-1 and TRBJ2-3; lacking DNA, the TRBD1 call made by TCRdb goes unchecked. This CDR3 reads CSVAQGEWTDTQYF.